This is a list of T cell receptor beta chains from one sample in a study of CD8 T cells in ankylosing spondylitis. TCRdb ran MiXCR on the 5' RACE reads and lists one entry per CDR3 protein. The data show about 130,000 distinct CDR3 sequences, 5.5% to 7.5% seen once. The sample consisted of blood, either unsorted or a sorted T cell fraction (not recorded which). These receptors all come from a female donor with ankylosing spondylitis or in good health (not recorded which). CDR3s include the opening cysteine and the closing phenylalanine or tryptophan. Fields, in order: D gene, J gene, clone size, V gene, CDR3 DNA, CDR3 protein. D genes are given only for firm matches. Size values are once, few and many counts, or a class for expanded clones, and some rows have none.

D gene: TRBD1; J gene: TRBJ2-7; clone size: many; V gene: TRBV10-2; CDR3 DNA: TGCGCCAGCACCGGACAGGGGTACGAGCAGTACTTC; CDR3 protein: CASTGQGYEQYF
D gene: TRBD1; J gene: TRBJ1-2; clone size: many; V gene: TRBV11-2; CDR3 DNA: TGTGCCAGCACCGATACAGGGGGCTATGGCTACACCTTC; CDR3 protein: CASTDTGGYGYTF
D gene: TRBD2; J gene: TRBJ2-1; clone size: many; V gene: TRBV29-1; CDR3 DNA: TGCAGCCCCTATAGCGGGGGCCACTACAATGAGCAGTTCTTC; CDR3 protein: CSPYSGGHYNEQFF
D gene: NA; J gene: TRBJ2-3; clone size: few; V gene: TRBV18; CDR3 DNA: TGTGCCAGCTCACCACCCAGAGTGGCCCCAGATACGCAGTATTTT; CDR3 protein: CASSPPRVAPDTQYF
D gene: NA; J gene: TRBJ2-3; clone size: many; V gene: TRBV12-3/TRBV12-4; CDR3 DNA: TGTGCCAGCAGCCCCTTGGGGGGACGGTCAGATACGCAGTATTTT; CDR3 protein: CASSPLGGRSDTQYF
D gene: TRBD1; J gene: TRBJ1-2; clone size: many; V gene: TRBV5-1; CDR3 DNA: TGCGCCAGCAGCTCAAACCCGGGACAGGGTCATGGCTACACCTTC; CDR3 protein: CASSSNPGQGHGYTF
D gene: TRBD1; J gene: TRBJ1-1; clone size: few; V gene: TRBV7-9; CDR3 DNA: TGTGCCAGCAGCTTCGGGGACAGGGGGAGTACTGAAGCTTTCTTT; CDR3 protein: CASSFGDRGSTEAFF
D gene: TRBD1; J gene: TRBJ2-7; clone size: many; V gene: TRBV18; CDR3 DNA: TGTGCCAGCTCACCAACAGGGGACGAGCAGTACTTC; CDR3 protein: CASSPTGDEQYF
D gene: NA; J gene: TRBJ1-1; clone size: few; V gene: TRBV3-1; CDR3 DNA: TGTGCCAGCGGGGGCCGAAACACTGAAGCTTTCTTT; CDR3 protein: CASGGRNTEAFF
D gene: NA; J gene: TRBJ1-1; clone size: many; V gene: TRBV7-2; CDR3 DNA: TGTGCCAGCAGCTTAATGGATACTGAAGCTTTCTTT; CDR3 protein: CASSLMDTEAFF
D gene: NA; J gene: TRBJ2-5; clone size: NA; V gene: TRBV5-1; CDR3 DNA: TGCGCCAGCAGCGACGGTGGGGGATTTGGAGAGACCCAGTACTTC; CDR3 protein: CASSDGGGFGETQYF
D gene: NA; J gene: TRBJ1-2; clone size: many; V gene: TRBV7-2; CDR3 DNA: TGTGCCAGCAGCTATTTCGAAAGCGGGGGCTACACCTTC; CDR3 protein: CASSYFESGGYTF
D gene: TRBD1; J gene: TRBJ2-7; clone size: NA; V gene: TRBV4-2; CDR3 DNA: TGTGCCAGCAGCCAAGTTCCCAGGGGGAATTCCTACGAGCAGTACTTC; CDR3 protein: CASSQVPRGNSYEQYF
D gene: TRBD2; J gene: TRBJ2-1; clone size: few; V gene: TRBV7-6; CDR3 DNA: TGTGCCAGCAGCTTAGAGCATCCGGGGGGTACCCTCAGCTCCTACAATGAGCAGTTCTTC; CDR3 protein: CASSLEHPGGTLSSYNEQFF
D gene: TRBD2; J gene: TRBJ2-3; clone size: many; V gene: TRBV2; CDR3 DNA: TGTGCCAGCAGCCGATGGCAGGGAGGGAGCACAGATACGCAGTATTTT; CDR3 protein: CASSRWQGGSTDTQYF
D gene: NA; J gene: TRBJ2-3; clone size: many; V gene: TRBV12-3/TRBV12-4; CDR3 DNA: TGTGCCAGCAGGGCCGGGACCGCGGGAGATACGCAGTATTTT; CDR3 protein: CASRAGTAGDTQYF
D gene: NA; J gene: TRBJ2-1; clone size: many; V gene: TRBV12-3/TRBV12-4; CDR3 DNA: TGTGCCAGCAGTTACTTTTCGGGGGTCGGCGGTGAGCAGTTCTTC; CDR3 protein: CASSYFSGVGGEQFF
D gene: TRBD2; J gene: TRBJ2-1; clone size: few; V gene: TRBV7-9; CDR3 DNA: TGTGCCAGCAGCTTACCCGGGACTAACCACAATGAGCAGTTCTTC; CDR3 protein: CASSLPGTNHNEQFF
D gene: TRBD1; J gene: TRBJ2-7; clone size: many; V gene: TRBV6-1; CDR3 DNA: TGTGCCAGCAGATTCATGGACAGGGGGTACGAGCAGTACTTC; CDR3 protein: CASRFMDRGYEQYF
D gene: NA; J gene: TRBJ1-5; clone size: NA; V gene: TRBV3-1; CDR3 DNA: TGTGCCAGCAGCCACACTACAGGGTTTCAGCCCCAGCATTTT; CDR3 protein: CASSHTTGFQPQHF
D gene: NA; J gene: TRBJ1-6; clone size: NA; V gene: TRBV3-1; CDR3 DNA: TGTGCCAGCAGCCAACTTCACCTGTCGAGTTCACCCCTCCACTTT; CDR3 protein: CASSQLHLSSSPLHF
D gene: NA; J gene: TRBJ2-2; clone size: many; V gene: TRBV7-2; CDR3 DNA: TGTGCCAGCAGCTCTGGTCCTGGCGGGGAGCTGTTTTTT; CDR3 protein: CASSSGPGGELFF
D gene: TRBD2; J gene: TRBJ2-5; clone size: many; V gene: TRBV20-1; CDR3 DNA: TGCAGTGCTTGGACTAGCGGTTACCAAGAGACCCAGTACTTC; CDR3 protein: CSAWTSGYQETQYF